Shown below are 27 T cell receptor beta chains from a single sample sequenced in a study of blood T cells in healthy people across ages. Through a sample-barcoded 5' primer and a J-beta primer mix, a second PCR was run for roughly 6 to 12 cycles. TCRdb reprocessed the 5' RACE reads via MiXCR and lists one record per CDR3 protein. The sample holds around 1,800,000 distinct CDR3 sequences, approximately 39% seen once. The sequenced sample was blood. All receptors come from a human donor in good health.

Only a few counts were recorded for this clonotype. This chain connects TRBV9 to TRBJ1-4; no definite D call. Looked up from germline, CDR1 is SGDLS and CDR2 is YYNGEE. This CDR3 has 15 residues. V was trimmed by 3 bases and J by 0 bases, leaving 9 bases between them. The CDR3 region is CASSESLATNEKLFF. The CDR3 DNA reads as TGTGCCAGCAGCGAAAGTCTTGCAACTAATGAAAAACTGTTTTTT.

Details on this clonotype: A read error may account for a junction end that differs from germline. V and J are TRBV13 and TRBJ2-3, with a possible D match to TRBD2 (6 bases). Germline loops: CDR1 PRHDT, CDR2 FYEKMQ (reference sequence). There are 14 residues in the CDR3. This chain's CDR3 is CASTHRDLPDTRYF. The CDR3 nucleotides read TGTGCCAGCACCCACCGGGACTTGCCAGATACGCGGTATTTT.

This clonotype was seen only a few times. The chain links TRBV13 to TRBJ1-2, with 9 bases lining up with TRBD1. J gave up 5 bases and V 4 bases, and 8 bases lay outside the gene matches. The CDR3 has 15 amino acids. CDR1 PRHDT and CDR2 FYEKMQ come from the germline V gene (reference sequence). In nucleotides, the CDR3 is TGTGCCAGCAGCTCCTCCGGGACAGGGTGGTATGGCTACACCTTC. Translating gives CASSSSGTGWYGYTF.

The chain combines TRBV7-3 with TRBJ2-7; perhaps TRBD1 as D (5 bases). The CDR3 sequence is 16 residues long. V was trimmed by 0 bases and J by 0 bases, leaving 12 bases between them. The germline gives CDR1 SGHTA, CDR2 FQGTGA. The CDR3 is CASSLTQVSGSYEQYF. The CDR3 DNA reads as TGTGCCAGCAGCTTAACACAGGTATCCGGCTCCTACGAGCAGTACTTC.

This rearrangement joins TRBV4-3 to TRBJ1-5; D is perhaps TRBD1 (5 bases). The germline V gene encodes CDR1 LGHNA and CDR2 YSLEER. The CDR3 sequence is 15 residues long. Trimming removed 1 base from V and 3 bases from J, with 10 bases in between. The CDR3 reads CASSQGTRPNQPQHF. CDR3 nucleotide sequence: TGCGCCAGCAGCCAAGGGACAAGACCCAATCAGCCCCAGCATTTT.

This clonotype was seen a handful of times. This sequence joins TRBV10-3 and TRBJ2-7; possible D gene TRBD1, 5 bases. The V gene's germline CDR1 is ENHRY and CDR2 SYGVKD. Trimming left V 0 bases short and J 4 bases short, with 16 bases between. The CDR3 totals 16 residues. The DNA of the CDR3 is TGTGCCATCAGTGAGTCGATTCGTGCAGGGCGATACGAGCAGTACTTC. Translating it yields CAISESIRAGRYEQYF.

Only a few counts were recorded for this clonotype. V gene TRBV6-5 combines with J gene TRBJ2-1, with a weak D call TRBD2 (6 bases). The CDR3 runs 16 residues. Germline CDR1 MNHEY, CDR2 SVGAGI. V was clipped by 2 bases and J by 6 bases, with 17 bases between them. The CDR3 sequence is CASSYASGTVPNEQFF. In DNA, the CDR3 is TGTGCCAGCAGTTACGCGTCCGGGACTGTACCCAATGAGCAGTTCTTC.

This chain uses TRBV29-1 with TRBJ2-5; 12 positions match TRBD2. The CDR3 consists of 13 residues. Germline CDR1 SQVTM, CDR2 ANQGSEA. V shed 4 bases and J 7 bases; nucleotides not matched to a gene: 4. The CDR3: CSVVASGGATQYF. The CDR3 DNA is TGCAGCGTTGTCGCTAGCGGGGGGGCGACCCAGTACTTC.

The rearrangement joins TRBV28 to TRBJ1-2; TRBD1 matches at 7 bases. CDR3 length: 15 amino acids. Germline V CDR1 and CDR2: MDHEN, SYDVKM. V was clipped by 6 bases and J by 4 bases; unmatched bases: 11. CDR3: CASRKRGGASYGYTF. CDR3 coding DNA: TGTGCCAGCAGAAAAAGAGGGGGCGCCTCCTATGGCTACACCTTC.

The chain is built from TRBV6-1 and TRBJ2-5; D might be TRBD2 (5 bases). The CDR3 has 12 residues. Germline V gives CDR1 MNHNS, CDR2 SASEGT. Trimming removed 1 base from V and 7 bases from J, with 7 bases in between. The CDR3, as DNA: TGTGCCAGCAGTGAAGATCGGGGGACCCAGTACTTC. Translating it yields CASSEDRGTQYF.

This clonotype was detected a few times. The V call is TRBV25-1, the J call TRBJ1-2; D gene uncertain. The V gene's germline CDR1 is MGHDK and CDR2 SYGVNS. The CDR3 contains 14 residues. V was trimmed by 3 bases and J by 6 bases, leaving 14 bases between them. CDR3 nucleotide sequence: TGTGCCAGCAGTGATGGTGGGTACTTTCATGGCTACACCTTC. This encodes CASSDGGYFHGYTF.

In this sample, this clonotype turned up many times. V is TRBV5-1 and J is TRBJ1-6; possibly TRBD1 for D (6 bases). V lost 5 bases and J 9 bases, leaving 12 bases between the germline ends. Germline V gene lookup returns CDR1 SGHRS and CDR2 YFSETQ. The CDR3 is 13 amino acids. The CDR3 loop is CASRARDTSPLHF. Here the CDR3 DNA reads TGCGCCAGCAGGGCCCGGGACACTTCACCCCTCCACTTT.

V and J are TRBV4-3 and TRBJ1-6; D is undetermined. Trimming shortened V by 0 bases and J by 9 bases, and 21 bases separated the two germline ends. This CDR3 spans 18 amino acids. Germline-derived CDR1 and CDR2 are LGHNA and YSLEER. The CDR3 region has the DNA TGCGCCAGCAGCCAAGAATTTAACGCCCCAGAGTGGGTTTCACCCCTCCACTTT. Translated: CASSQEFNAPEWVSPLHF.

This clonotype was counted once. This chain connects TRBV2 to TRBJ2-1, with 9 bases matching TRBD2. The germline CDR1 and CDR2 sequences are SNHLY and FYNNEI. Trimming removed 1 base from V and 12 bases from J; junction bases left unmatched: 7. There are 14 residues in the CDR3. This chain's CDR3 is CASSEVAGAARQFF. The DNA for the CDR3 is TGTGCCAGCAGTGAAGTAGCGGGGGCCGCCAGGCAGTTCTTC.

This chain connects TRBV7-2 to TRBJ2-5; 13 nucleotides agree with TRBD2. Germline CDR1 reads SGHTA; CDR2 reads FQGNSA. The CDR3 is 17 amino acids. The trim removed 8 bases at V and 4 bases at J, leaving 13 bases unmatched. The CDR3 nucleotides are TGTGCCAGCCGGAAGACTAGCGGGGGGCGGGGAGGAGAGACCCAGTACTTC. This codes for CASRKTSGGRGGETQYF.

This chain links TRBV5-5 with TRBJ2-2; D is unresolved. The CDR3 length is 14 residues. The germline V and J ends were trimmed by 4 bases and 4 bases, with 11 bases remaining between them. Per germline, CDR1 SGHKS and CDR2 YYEKEE (reference sequence). CDR3 sequence (DNA): TGTGCCAGCAGCCCAGACACGTTCACCGGGGAGCTGTTTTTT. The encoded protein is CASSPDTFTGELFF.

This clonotype was picked up many times. This chain uses TRBV7-2 with TRBJ2-3; tentative D call: TRBD1 (5 bases). The length of the CDR3 is 16 residues. The ends were cut back, 3 bases at V and 7 bases at J, with 20 bases in the middle. Germline loops: CDR1 SGHTA, CDR2 FQGNSA. The DNA of the CDR3 is TGTGCCAGCAGCTTTAGTACAGGAAAATATGGGAATACGCAGTATTTT. This gives the protein CASSFSTGKYGNTQYF.

This clonotype has more than one count but fewer than ten. The chain couples TRBV5-1 to TRBJ2-7, with 8 bases aligning to TRBD2. Germline V CDR1 and CDR2: SGHRS, YFSETQ. V shed 6 bases and J 2 bases; nucleotides not matched to a gene: 7. This CDR3 comprises 14 residues. The CDR3 reads CASKVSGDTYEQYF. The DNA of the CDR3 is TGCGCCAGCAAGGTTAGCGGGGACACCTACGAGCAGTACTTC.

This sequence joins TRBV4-3 and TRBJ2-5, with 9 bases matching TRBD1. The CDR3 has 15 residues. V shed 1 base and J 2 bases; nucleotides not matched to a gene: 2. Germline lookup yields CDR1 LGHNA and CDR2 YSLEER. The CDR3 region is CASSQGDRAQETQYF. CDR3 coding DNA: TGCGCCAGCAGCCAAGGGGACAGGGCACAAGAGACCCAGTACTTC.

The sample holds a few counts of this clonotype. The chain combines TRBV6-1 with TRBJ2-5; 12 nucleotides align to TRBD2. CDR1 and CDR2 from the germline V gene are MNHNS and SASEGT. V lost 5 bases, J lost 2 bases, and 6 bases stayed unmatched. CDR3 length equals 16 residues. CDR3 sequence: CASSPLAGGRQETQYF. The CDR3 coding sequence is TGTGCCAGCAGTCCACTAGCGGGGGGCCGACAAGAGACCCAGTACTTC.

The rearrangement joins TRBV6-1 to TRBJ2-5, with D possibly matching TRBD2 (5 bases). Trimming left V 4 bases short and J 0 bases short, with 6 bases between. This CDR3 has 13 amino acids. Germline CDR1 MNHNS, CDR2 SASEGT. The CDR3: CASSALDQETQYF. The CDR3 nucleotides are TGTGCCAGCAGTGCACTAGACCAAGAGACCCAGTACTTC.

As concerns this clonotype: One junction end does not reproduce the germline sequence, and a read error may be involved. The chain couples TRBV28 to TRBJ2-7; D possibly corresponds to TRBD1 (5 bases). Looked up from germline, CDR1 is MDHEN and CDR2 is SYDVKM. The CDR3 has 11 amino acids. The CDR3 sequence is CAGSLGPEQYF. CDR3 nucleotide sequence: TGTGCCGGCAGTTTGGGGCCCGAGCAGTACTTC.

The V gene is TRBV5-5, the J gene TRBJ2-1; D ambiguous. V was clipped by 5 bases and J by 7 bases, with 7 bases between them. The CDR3 spans 11 residues. CDR1 SGHKS and CDR2 YYEKEE come from the germline V gene (reference sequence). The CDR3 region has the DNA TGTGCCAGCAGGCTTTCAAATGAGCAGTTCTTC. Protein product: CASRLSNEQFF.

To note about this clonotype: The junction departs from germline at one end; a sequencing error may be responsible. The J gene is TRBJ2-3, the V gene TRBV7-3; 10 bases are shared with TRBD2. This CDR3 region has 17 residues. The germline CDR1 and CDR2 sequences are SGHTA and FQGTGA. CDR3 coding DNA: TGTACCAGCAGCTTGGCTAGCGGGGGATATAGCACAGATACGCAGTATTTT. Protein product: CTSSLASGGYSTDTQYF.

The J gene is TRBJ2-3, the V gene TRBV7-8; possible D gene TRBD1, 6 bases. There are 14 residues in the CDR3. V was pared by 4 bases and J by 5 bases, with 13 bases between. The germline gives CDR1 SGHVS, CDR2 FQNEAQ. The chain's CDR3 is CASSSPQGIDTQYF. DNA for the CDR3: TGTGCCAGCAGCTCACCTCAGGGGATAGATACGCAGTATTTT.

This clonotype has a handful of counts. The V call is TRBV7-2, the J call TRBJ2-3, with D perhaps matching TRBD2 (5 bases). The germline gives CDR1 SGHTA, CDR2 FQGNSA. The CDR3 is 18 amino acids. With 8 bases removed from V and 5 bases from J, the gap between germline ends came to 29 bases. In DNA, the CDR3 is TGTGCCAGCTCGGGTGTTTCCCGGACTGGAGAGGGATTAGATACGCAGTATTTT. Protein product: CASSGVSRTGEGLDTQYF.

This clonotype was picked up one time. The chain couples TRBV29-1 to TRBJ1-1; D is uncertain. The CDR3 length is 13 residues. Trimming removed 5 bases at V and 0 bases at J, with 10 bases between. Per germline, CDR1 SQVTM and CDR2 ANQGSEA. Here the CDR3 reads CSVNPKLNTEAFF. The CDR3 DNA reads as TGCAGCGTTAACCCTAAGTTGAACACTGAAGCTTTCTTT.